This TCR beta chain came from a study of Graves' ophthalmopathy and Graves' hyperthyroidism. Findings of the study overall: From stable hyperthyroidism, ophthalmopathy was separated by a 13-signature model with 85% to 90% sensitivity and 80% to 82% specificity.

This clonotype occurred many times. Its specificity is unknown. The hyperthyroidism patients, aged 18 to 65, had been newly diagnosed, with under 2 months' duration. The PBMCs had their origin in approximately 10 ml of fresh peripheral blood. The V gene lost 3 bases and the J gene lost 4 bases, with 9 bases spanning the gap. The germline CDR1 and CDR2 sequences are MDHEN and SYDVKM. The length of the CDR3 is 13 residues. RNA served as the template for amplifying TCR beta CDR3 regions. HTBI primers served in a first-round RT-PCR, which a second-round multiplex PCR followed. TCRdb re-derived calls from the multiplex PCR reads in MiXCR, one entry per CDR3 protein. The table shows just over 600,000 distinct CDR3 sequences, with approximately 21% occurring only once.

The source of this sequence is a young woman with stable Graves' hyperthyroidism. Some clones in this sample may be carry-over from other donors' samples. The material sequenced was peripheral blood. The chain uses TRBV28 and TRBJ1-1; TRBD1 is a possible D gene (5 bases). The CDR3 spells CASSFQGPTEAFF. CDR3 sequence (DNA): TGTGCCAGCAGTTTTCAGGGCCCCACTGAAGCTTTCTTT.